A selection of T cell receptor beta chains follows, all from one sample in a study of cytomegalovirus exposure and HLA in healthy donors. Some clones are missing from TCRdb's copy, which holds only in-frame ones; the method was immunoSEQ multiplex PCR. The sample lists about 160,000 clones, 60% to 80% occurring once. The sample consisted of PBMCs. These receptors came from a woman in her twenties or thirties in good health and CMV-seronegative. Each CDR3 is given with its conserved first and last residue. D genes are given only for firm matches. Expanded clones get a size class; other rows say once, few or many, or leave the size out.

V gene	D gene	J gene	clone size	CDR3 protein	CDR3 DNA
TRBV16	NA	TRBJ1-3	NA	CASSETGNTIYF	TGTGCCAGCAGTGAGACTGGAAACACCATATATTTT
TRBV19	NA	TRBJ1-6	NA	CASSSTGNSPLHF	TGTGCCAGTAGCTCCACAGGGAATTCACCCCTCCACTTT
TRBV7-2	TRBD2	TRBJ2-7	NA	CASSARRSGVAYEQYF	TGTGCCAGCAGCGCCCGGCGTAGCGGGGTCGCCTACGAGCAGTACTTC
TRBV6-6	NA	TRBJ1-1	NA	CASSYPLDRMNTEAFF	TGTGCCAGCAGTTACCCCCTCGACAGGATGAACACTGAAGCTTTCTTT
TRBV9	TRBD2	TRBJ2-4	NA	CASSVPLGLAGGRNIQYF	TGTGCCAGCAGCGTACCCCTGGGACTAGCGGGGGGGCGGAACATTCAGTACTTC
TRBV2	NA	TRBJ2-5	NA	CASNKDSKETQYF	TGTGCCAGCAACAAGGACAGCAAAGAGACCCAGTACTTC
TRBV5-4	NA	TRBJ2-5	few	CASSLQGGETQYF	TGTGCCAGCAGCCTCCAGGGCGGAGAGACCCAGTACTTC
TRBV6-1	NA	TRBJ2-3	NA	CASLTGGGPTDTQYF	TGTGCCAGCCTTACTGGAGGGGGCCCCACAGATACGCAGTATTTT
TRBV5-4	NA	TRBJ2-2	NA	CASSLGGSGVYTGELFF	TGTGCCAGCAGCTTGGGCGGCTCAGGGGTTTACACCGGGGAGCTGTTTTTT
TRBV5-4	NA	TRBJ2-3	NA	CASSLAGGGSTDTQYF	TGTGCCAGCAGCTTGGCCGGGGGTGGGAGCACAGATACGCAGTATTTT
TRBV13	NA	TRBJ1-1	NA	CASSGDRNTEAFF	TGTGCCAGCAGCGGAGACAGGAACACTGAAGCTTTCTTT
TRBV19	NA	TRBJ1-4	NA	CASSTPGGLGEKLFF	TGTGCCAGCTCCACCCCGGGAGGATTAGGTGAAAAACTGTTTTTT
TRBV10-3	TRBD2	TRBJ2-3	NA	CAVGGSKISTDTQYF	TGTGCCGTGGGAGGGAGCAAAATAAGCACAGATACGCAGTATTTT
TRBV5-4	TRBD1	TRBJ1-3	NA	CASSLARDRGRRAGNTIYF	TGTGCCAGCAGCTTGGCCAGGGACAGGGGGCGGAGGGCTGGAAACACCATATATTTT